Following are 13 T cell receptor beta chains from one sample sequenced in a study of shared clonotypes between healthy human individuals (dated by TCRdb to the early 2020s). Libraries were constructed by the immunoSEQ multiplex PCR assay. The clones in this table, taken by TCRdb from immuneACCESS, are in-frame only. Not every clone is retained; where verified, under half of the shortfall comes from an unresolved V gene, and the cause of the rest is unknown. This sample comprises more than 2 million clones, 90% to 95% of them detected only once. Together, the top ten hold 0.13% of the sample. The sample consisted of naive CD4+ T cells sorted from blood. In the paper's terms, the cell subset or site label means: CD45RA+ positively selected. All receptors come from a man between 18 and 35 years old in good health.

V usage is TRBV29-1 and J usage is TRBJ2-3; TRBD2 matches at 14 bases. Germline CDR1 reads SQVTM; CDR2 reads ANQGSEA. The CDR3 extends over 12 amino acids. The V gene end was trimmed by 7 bases and the J gene end by 9 bases; junction bases not matched to a gene: 3. The CDR3 loop reads CSDGTSGGTQYF. CDR3 in DNA: TGCAGCGACGGGACTAGCGGGGGAACGCAGTATTTT.

Concerning this clone: Other nucleotide sequences in the sample specify the same CDR3. The rearrangement links TRBV5-1 to TRBJ2-7; TRBD2 matches 11 bases. CDR1 is SGHRS and CDR2 is YFSETQ in the germline V gene. J gave up 4 bases and V 0 bases, and 3 bases lay outside the gene matches. The CDR3 spans 15 residues. Here the CDR3 reads CASSLVLAGGYEQYF. Written as DNA, the CDR3 is TGCGCCAGCAGCTTGGTGCTAGCGGGGGGATACGAGCAGTACTTC.

About this clone itself: Other nucleotide sequences in the sample specify the same CDR3. The V call is TRBV18, the J call TRBJ2-5; D is uncertain. V shed 0 bases and J shed 3 bases, with 5 bases lying between them. This CDR3 is 13 amino acids long. Looked up from germline, CDR1 is KGHSH and CDR2 is LQKENI. This chain's CDR3 is CASSPPAEETQYF. Written as DNA, the CDR3 is TGTGCCAGCTCACCACCGGCCGAAGAGACCCAGTACTTC.

The chain uses TRBV27 and TRBJ2-1; possible D gene TRBD1, 6 bases. The CDR3 length is 15 residues. Deletions cut 6 bases from V and 2 bases from J, with 14 bases between. Per germline, CDR1 MNHEY and CDR2 SMNVEV (reference sequence). CDR3 amino acids: CASRPEGQPYNEQFF. The CDR3 DNA reads as TGTGCCAGCAGACCCGAAGGACAGCCCTACAATGAGCAGTTCTTC.

The V call is TRBV28, the J call TRBJ2-3; D gene uncertain. Trimming left V 5 bases short and J 4 bases short, with 13 bases between. This CDR3 spans 14 amino acids. In germline, CDR1 is MDHEN, CDR2 SYDVKM. The CDR3 loop is CASSEARSPDTQYF. The CDR3 region has the DNA TGTGCCAGCAGTGAGGCCCGAAGCCCAGATACGCAGTATTTT.

The chain carries TRBV28 and TRBJ1-5; TRBD1 might be the D (6 bases). V lost 6 bases to trimming and J lost 10 bases, with 13 bases between them. Looked up from germline, CDR1 is MDHEN and CDR2 is SYDVKM. This CDR3 region has 12 residues. CDR3 amino acids: CASSAQGKPQHF. DNA for the CDR3: TGTGCCAGCAGCGCCCAGGGGAAACCCCAGCATTTT.

V and J are TRBV2 and TRBJ1-1; D is uncertain. Trimming removed 5 bases at V and 5 bases at J, with 18 bases between. Germline-derived CDR1 and CDR2 are SNHLY and FYNNEI. The CDR3 extends over 15 amino acids. CDR3 protein: CASSFSSQSGTEAFF. The DNA for the CDR3 is TGTGCCAGCAGTTTTAGTTCGCAGAGCGGGACTGAAGCTTTCTTT.

V usage is TRBV14 and J usage is TRBJ1-1; 11 nucleotides align to TRBD1. The CDR3 extends over 18 amino acids. J was trimmed by 4 bases and V by 4 bases; bases with no gene match: 14. The V gene's germline CDR1 is SGHDN and CDR2 FVKESK. Here the CDR3 reads CASSPLALGTGGSTEAFF. The DNA of the CDR3 is TGTGCCAGCAGCCCGCTTGCACTGGGGACAGGGGGAAGCACTGAAGCTTTCTTT.

The rearrangement uses TRBV15 and TRBJ2-5, with 8 bases lining up with TRBD1. The CDR3 runs to 13 residues. V lost 8 bases and J lost 5; bases outside the gene matches: 7. Looked up from germline, CDR1 is LNHNV and CDR2 is YYDKDF (reference sequence). The CDR3 DNA reads as TGTGCCACCTCAACGACAGGGGTCGAGACCCAGTACTTC. It is translated as CATSTTGVETQYF.

The chain links TRBV4-1 to TRBJ1-5, with TRBD1 matching over 8 bases. This CDR3 has 18 amino acids. Looked up from germline, CDR1 is MGHRA and CDR2 is YSYEKL. V gave up 4 bases and J gave up 4 bases; unmatched junction bases: 15. For the CDR3, the DNA is TGCGCCAGCAGCCTCGCGTCCCCCGAGACAGGGGTAAATCAGCCCCAGCATTTT. This encodes CASSLASPETGVNQPQHF.

This chain links TRBV7-2 with TRBJ1-4; D ambiguous. This CDR3 has 13 amino acids. V gave up 2 bases and J gave up 8 bases, with 9 bases separating them. Germline V gene sequence: CDR1 SGHTA, CDR2 FQGNSA. In DNA form, the CDR3 reads TGTGCCAGCAGCTTATATACAGAGGAAAAACTGTTTTTT. Protein product: CASSLYTEEKLFF.

The chain recombines TRBV28 with TRBJ2-7, with 8 bases identical to TRBD2. Unmatched junction bases numbered 11, after V lost 3 bases and J lost 4 bases. CDR3 size: 16 residues. Germline CDR1 reads MDHEN; CDR2 reads SYDVKM. CDR3 bases: TGTGCCAGCAGTTTTAATTCCCGGGGGGGAGTATACGAGCAGTACTTC. Residues: CASSFNSRGGVYEQYF.

The chain links TRBV13 to TRBJ2-5; 7 positions agree with TRBD2. This CDR3 has 19 residues. CDR1 and CDR2 (germline): PRHDT, FYEKMQ (reference sequence). J was trimmed by 5 bases and V by 3 bases; bases with no gene match: 21. The CDR3 protein is CASSFSQSRDYLAWETQYF. The CDR3 coding sequence is TGTGCCAGCAGCTTCTCACAGAGTCGGGACTACCTCGCCTGGGAGACCCAGTACTTC.